This TCR beta chain was found in a study of blood T cell repertoires in COVID-19. Looking at the study overall: Sample material is recorded as cDNA or gDNA derived from T cells, B-cell-depleted T cells, or PBMCs.

This CDR3 spans 15 amino acids. The V gene lost 3 bases and the J gene lost 0 bases, with 9 bases spanning the gap. Germline CDR1 and CDR2: LNHNV and YYDKDF (reference sequence). The participants were between about 18 and 90 years old and came from 24 US areas. Per the authors' pipeline: Estimation of nucleated cell counts relied on the amplification of reference gene primers. The repertoire was sequenced with immunoSEQ multiplex PCR; TCRdb's copy has only in-frame clones and lacks some. The V and J calls and clone size are taken from that table; D and trimming were inferred from the DNA. The sample holds about 370,000 clones, 80% to 90% seen once.

The sequenced sample consisted of PBMCs or T cells enriched from blood (not recorded which). The J gene is TRBJ1-3, the V gene TRBV15; D is uncertain. The origin of this receptor is a man aged 18-30 years who had recovered from COVID-19. The CDR3: CATSSGVYSGNTIYF. The CDR3 DNA sequence: TGTGCCACCAGCAGCGGAGTCTACTCTGGAAACACCATATATTTT.